The entry that follows covers one TCR beta chain sequence. The junction shows a germline mismatch at one end, possibly a read error. This sample was taken from a study of CD8 T cells in Susac syndrome. Per germline, CDR1 MDHEN and CDR2 SYDVKM. CDR3 length: 14 residues. Random hexamers were used to reverse transcribe the RNA input (roughly 0.5 to 1 ug). TCRdb reprocessed the immunoSEQ multiplex PCR reads with MiXCR, giving one entry per CDR3 protein. The sample has more than 110,000 distinct CDR3 sequences, approximately 95% seen once. The sequence was obtained from a human donor with Susac syndrome. Sequenced input: CD4+ T cells from PBMCs. The V gene is TRBV28, the J gene TRBJ1-4; D possibly corresponds to TRBD1 (5 bases). As DNA, the CDR3 is TGTGCCAGCCGACCGGGGGGAACGAATGAAAAACTGCTTTTT. As protein: CASRPGGTNEKLLF.